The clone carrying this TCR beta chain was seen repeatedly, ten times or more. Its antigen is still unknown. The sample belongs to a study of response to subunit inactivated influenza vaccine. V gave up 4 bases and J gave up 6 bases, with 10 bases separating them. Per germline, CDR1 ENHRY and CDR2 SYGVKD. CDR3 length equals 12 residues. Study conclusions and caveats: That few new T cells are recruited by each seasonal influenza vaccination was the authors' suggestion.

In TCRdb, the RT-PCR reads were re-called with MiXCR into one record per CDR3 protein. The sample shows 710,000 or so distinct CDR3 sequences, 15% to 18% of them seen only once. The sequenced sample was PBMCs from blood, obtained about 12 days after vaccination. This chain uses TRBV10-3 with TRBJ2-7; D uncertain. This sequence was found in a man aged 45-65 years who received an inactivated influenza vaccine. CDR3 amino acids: CAISARSTEQYF. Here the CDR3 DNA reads TGTGCCATCAGTGCCCGTTCTACCGAGCAGTACTTC.